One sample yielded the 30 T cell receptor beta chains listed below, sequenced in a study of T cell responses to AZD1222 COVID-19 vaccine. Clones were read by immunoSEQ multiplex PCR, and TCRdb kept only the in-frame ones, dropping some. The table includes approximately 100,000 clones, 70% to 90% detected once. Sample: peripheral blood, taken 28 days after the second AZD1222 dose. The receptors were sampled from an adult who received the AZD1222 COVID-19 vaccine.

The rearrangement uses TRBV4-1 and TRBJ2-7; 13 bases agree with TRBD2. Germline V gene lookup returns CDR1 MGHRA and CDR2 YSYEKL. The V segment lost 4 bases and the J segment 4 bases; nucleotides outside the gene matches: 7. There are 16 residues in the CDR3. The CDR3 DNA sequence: TGCGCCAGCAGCCGAGCAGGACTAGCGGGAGATTACGAGCAGTACTTC. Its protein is CASSRAGLAGDYEQYF.

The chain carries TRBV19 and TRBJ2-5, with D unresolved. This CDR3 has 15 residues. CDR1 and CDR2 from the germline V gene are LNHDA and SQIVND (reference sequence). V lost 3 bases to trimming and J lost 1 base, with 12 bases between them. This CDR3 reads CASSIGRTLQETQYF. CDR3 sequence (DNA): TGTGCCAGTAGTATCGGCAGGACCCTCCAAGAGACCCAGTACTTC. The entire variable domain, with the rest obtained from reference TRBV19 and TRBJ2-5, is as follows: DGGITQSPKYLFRKEGQNVTLSCEQNLNHDAMYWYRQDPGQGLRLIYYSQIVNDFQKGDIAEGYSVSREKKESFPLTVTSAQKNPTAFYLCASSIGRTLQETQYFGPGTRLLVL.

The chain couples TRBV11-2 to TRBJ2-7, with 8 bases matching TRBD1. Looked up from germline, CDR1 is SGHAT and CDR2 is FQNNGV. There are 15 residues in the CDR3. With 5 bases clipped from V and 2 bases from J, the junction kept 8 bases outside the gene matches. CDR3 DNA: TGTGCCAGCAGCCCGACAGGGGCTGGGGCCTACGAGCAGTACTTC. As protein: CASSPTGAGAYEQYF.

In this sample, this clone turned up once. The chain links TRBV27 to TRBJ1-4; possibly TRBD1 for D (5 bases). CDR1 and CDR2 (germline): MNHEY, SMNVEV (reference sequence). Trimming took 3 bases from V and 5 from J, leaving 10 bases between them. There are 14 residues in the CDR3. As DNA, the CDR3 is TGTGCCAGCAGTTTGGGGGGGATGAATGAAAAACTGTTTTTT. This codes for CASSLGGMNEKLFF.

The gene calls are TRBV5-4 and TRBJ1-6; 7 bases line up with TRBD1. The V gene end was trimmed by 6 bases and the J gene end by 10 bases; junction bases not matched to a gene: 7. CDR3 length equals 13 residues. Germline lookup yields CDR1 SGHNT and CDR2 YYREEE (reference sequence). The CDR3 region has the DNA TGTGCCAGCAACGACAGGGCTGGGTCACCCCTCCACTTT. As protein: CASNDRAGSPLHF.

This CDR3 reads CASSQPGFSGGNTIYF. DNA for the CDR3: TGCGCCAGCAGCCAACCGGGTTTCTCGGGTGGAAACACCATATATTTT. The V gene is TRBV4-1, the J gene TRBJ1-3; D unclear. Germline loops: CDR1 MGHRA, CDR2 YSYEKL. This CDR3 spans 16 amino acids. Trimming took off 2 bases at V and 3 bases at J, with 14 bases between the two ends.

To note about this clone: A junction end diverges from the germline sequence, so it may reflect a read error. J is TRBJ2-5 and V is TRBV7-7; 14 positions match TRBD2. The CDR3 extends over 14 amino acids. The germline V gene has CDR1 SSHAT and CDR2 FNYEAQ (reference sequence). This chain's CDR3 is CASSLGLAGVTQYF. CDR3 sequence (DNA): TGTGCTAGCAGCTTGGGACTAGCGGGAGTCACCCAGTACTTC.

This CDR3 is CASSFHLFSYNEQFF. Written as DNA, the CDR3 is TGTGCCAGCAGCTTCCATTTGTTCAGCTACAATGAGCAGTTCTTC. The chain joins TRBV5-4 to TRBJ2-1; D is undetermined. CDR3 length equals 15 residues. V was clipped by 2 bases and J by 3 bases, with 12 bases between them. Germline V gene sequence: CDR1 SGHNT, CDR2 YYREEE (reference sequence).

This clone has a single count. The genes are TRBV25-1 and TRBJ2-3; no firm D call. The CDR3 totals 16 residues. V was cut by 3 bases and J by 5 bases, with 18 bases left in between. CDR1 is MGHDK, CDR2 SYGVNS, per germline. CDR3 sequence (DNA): TGTGCCAGCAGTGAGGCCAATCCTGAAAACGTAGATACGCAGTATTTT. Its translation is CASSEANPENVDTQYF.

The chain's CDR3 is CASSYSIKSGPKGGYTF. CDR3 bases: TGTGCCAGCAGTTACTCGATAAAATCCGGTCCCAAGGGGGGCTACACCTTC. The V and J genes are TRBV6-2 or TRBV6-3 and TRBJ1-2; a weak D match, TRBD1 (5 bases). Trimming took 0 bases from V and 8 from J, leaving 22 bases between them. CDR1 and CDR2 (germline): MNHEY, SVGEGT. The CDR3 is 17 amino acids.

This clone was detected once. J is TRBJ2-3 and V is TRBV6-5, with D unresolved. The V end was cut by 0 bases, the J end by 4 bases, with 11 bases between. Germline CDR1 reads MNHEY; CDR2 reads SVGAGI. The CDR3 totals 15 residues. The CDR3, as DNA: TGTGCCAGCAGTTACTCGGGTCGGGCGGCAGATACGCAGTATTTT. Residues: CASSYSGRAADTQYF.

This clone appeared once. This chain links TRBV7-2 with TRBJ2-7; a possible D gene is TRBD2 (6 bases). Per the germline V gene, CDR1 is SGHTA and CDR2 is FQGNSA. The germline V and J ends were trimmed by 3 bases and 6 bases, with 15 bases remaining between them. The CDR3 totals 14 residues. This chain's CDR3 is CASSLTSGQLEQYF. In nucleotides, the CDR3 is TGTGCCAGCAGCTTGACTAGTGGGCAACTCGAGCAGTACTTC.

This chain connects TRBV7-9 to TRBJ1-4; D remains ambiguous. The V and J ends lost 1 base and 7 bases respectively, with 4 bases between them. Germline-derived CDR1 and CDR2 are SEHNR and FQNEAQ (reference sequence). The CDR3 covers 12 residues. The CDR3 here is CASSLGPEKLFF. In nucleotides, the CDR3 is TGTGCCAGCAGCTTAGGACCTGAAAAACTGTTTTTT.

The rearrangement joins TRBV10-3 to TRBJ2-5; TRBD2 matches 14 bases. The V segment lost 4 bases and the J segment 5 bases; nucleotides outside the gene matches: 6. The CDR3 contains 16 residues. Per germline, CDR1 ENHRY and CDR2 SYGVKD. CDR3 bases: TGTGCCATCAGTGTGGGGACTAGCGGGAGTACCGAGACCCAGTACTTC. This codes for CAISVGTSGSTETQYF.

Written as DNA, the CDR3 is TGTGCCAGTAGTATAAAGGGAGCCGTGCAGAGAAGCAATCAGCCCCAGCATTTT. As protein: CASSIKGAVQRSNQPQHF. The gene calls are TRBV19 and TRBJ1-5; D not certain. This CDR3 region has 18 residues. V was shortened by 2 bases and J by 1 base, with 18 bases between the two germline ends. The germline gives CDR1 LNHDA, CDR2 SQIVND (reference sequence).

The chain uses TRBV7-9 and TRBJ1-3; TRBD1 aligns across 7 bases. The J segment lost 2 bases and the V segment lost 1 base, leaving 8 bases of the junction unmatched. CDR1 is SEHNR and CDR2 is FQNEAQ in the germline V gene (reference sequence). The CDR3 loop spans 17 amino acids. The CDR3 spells CASSLGTGFVAGNTIYF. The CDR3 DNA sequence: TGTGCCAGCAGCTTAGGGACAGGCTTCGTAGCTGGAAACACCATATATTTT.

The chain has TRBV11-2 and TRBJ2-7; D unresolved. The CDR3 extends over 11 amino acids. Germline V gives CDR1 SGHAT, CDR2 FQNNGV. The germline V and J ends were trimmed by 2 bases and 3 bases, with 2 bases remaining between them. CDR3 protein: CASSLFYEQYF. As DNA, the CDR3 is TGTGCCAGCAGCTTATTCTACGAGCAGTACTTC.

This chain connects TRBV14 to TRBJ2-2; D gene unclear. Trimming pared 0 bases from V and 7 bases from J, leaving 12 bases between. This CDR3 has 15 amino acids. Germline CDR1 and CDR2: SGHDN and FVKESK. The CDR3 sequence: CASSQDLSSSGELFF. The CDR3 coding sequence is TGTGCCAGCAGCCAAGACCTCTCCTCCAGCGGGGAGCTGTTTTTT.

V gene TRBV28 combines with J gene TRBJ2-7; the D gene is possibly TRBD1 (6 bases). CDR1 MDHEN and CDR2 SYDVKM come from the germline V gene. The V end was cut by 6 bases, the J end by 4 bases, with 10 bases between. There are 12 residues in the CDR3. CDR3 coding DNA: TGTGCCAGCAGAGAGGGGGAATACGAGCAGTACTTC. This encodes CASREGEYEQYF.

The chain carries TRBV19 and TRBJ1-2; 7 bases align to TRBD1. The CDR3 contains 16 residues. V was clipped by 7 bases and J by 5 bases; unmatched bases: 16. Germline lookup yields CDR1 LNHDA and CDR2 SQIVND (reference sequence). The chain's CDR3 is CASNTRGTAGSYGYTF. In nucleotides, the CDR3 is TGTGCCAGTAATACACGCGGGACAGCAGGAAGTTATGGCTACACCTTC.

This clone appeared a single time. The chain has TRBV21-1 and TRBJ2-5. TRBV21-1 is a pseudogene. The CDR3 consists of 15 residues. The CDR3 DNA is TGTGCCAGCAGCAAAGTGGCGGGACATGTTGAGACCCAGTACTTC. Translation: CASSKVAGHVETQYF.

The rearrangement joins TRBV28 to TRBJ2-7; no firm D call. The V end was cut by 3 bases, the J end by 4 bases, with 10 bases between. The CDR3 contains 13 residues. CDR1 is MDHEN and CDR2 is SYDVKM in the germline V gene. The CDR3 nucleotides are TGTGCCAGCAGTTTCCGGGTCCAGTACGAGCAGTACTTC. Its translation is CASSFRVQYEQYF.

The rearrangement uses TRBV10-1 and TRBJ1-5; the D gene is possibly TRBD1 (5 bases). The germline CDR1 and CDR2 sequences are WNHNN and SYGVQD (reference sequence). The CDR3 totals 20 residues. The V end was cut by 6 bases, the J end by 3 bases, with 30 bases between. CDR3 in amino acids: CASRESSPGFKDNFNQPQHF. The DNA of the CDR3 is TGCGCCAGCAGGGAATCATCCCCGGGCTTTAAGGACAACTTCAATCAGCCCCAGCATTTT.

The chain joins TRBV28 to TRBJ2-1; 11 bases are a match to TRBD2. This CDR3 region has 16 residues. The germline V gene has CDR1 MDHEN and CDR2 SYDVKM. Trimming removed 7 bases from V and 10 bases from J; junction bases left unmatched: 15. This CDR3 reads CASNLLAGVGGGEQFF. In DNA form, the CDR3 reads TGTGCCAGCAACTTACTAGCGGGAGTAGGGGGAGGCGAGCAGTTCTTC.

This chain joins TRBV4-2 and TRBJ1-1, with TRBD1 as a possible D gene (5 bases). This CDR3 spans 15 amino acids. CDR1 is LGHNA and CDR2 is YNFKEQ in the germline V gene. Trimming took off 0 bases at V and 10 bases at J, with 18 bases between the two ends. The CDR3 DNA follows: TGTGCCAGCAGCCAAGATAGGGGACCGGGGTTTAGAGCTTTCTTT. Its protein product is CASSQDRGPGFRAFF.

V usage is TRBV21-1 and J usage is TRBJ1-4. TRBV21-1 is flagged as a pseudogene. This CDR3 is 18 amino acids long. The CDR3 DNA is TGTGCCAGCAGCAAACCCCTCGGAGGGCCTGGCCTTGATGAAAAACTGTTTTTT. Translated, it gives CASSKPLGGPGLDEKLFF.

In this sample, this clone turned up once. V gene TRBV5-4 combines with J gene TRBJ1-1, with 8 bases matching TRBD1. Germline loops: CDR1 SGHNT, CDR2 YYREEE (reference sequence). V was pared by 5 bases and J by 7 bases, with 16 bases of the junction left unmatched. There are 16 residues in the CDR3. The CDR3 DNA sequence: TGTGCCAGCAGTTGGACAGGGAGAGCGGGGGCCGGTGAAGCTTTCTTT. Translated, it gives CASSWTGRAGAGEAFF.

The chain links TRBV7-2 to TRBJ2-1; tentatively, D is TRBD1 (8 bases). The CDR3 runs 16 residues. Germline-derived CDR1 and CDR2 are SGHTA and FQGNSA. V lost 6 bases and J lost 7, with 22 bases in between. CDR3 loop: CASRPRTGGRGNEQFF. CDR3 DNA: TGTGCCAGCAGACCCCGAACAGGGGGGAGGGGGAATGAGCAGTTCTTC.

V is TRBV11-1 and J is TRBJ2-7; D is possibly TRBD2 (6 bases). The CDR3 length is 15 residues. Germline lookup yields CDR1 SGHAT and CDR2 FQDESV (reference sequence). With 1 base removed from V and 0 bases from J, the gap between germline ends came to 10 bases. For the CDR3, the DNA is TGTGCCAGCAGCTTAGGCCAGGGAGGCTCCTACGAGCAGTACTTC. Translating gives CASSLGQGGSYEQYF.

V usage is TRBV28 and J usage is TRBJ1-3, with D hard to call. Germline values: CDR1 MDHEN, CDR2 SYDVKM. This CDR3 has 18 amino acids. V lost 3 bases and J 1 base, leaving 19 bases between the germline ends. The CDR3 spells CASSFNIGVQSSGNTIYF. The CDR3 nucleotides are TGTGCCAGCAGTTTTAATATTGGGGTACAAAGTTCTGGAAACACCATATATTTT.